The present entry profiles one T cell receptor beta chain with its context. Those who participated ranged in age from roughly 18 to 90 years and resided in about 24 US areas. Assignment of participants to cohorts was predicated upon participant-reported clinical history. The recovered donors of Cohort 3 showed two negative PCRs, clearance, or symptom resolution. Method: immunoSEQ multiplex PCR; TCRdb's copy keeps in-frame clones and lacks some. The sample includes more than 250,000 clones, about nine tenths of them seen just once. The length of the CDR3 is 14 residues. V dropped 2 bases and J dropped 4 bases, with 11 bases sitting between them. Germline CDR1 reads SGHTA; CDR2 reads FQGNSA. These data belong to a study of blood T cell repertoires in COVID-19. Study in general: Sites across the United States, Italy and Spain contributed samples from acute and convalescent COVID-19.

Sequencing input: PBMCs or T cells enriched from blood (not recorded which). The rearrangement joins TRBV7-2 to TRBJ2-5; tentative D call: TRBD1 (5 bases). The clonotype originates from a young woman who had recovered from COVID-19. The DNA for the CDR3 is TGTGCCAGCAGCTTATTAGGGGCGGCAGAGACCCAGTACTTC. This translates into CASSLLGAAETQYF.